This T cell receptor beta chain was sequenced for a study of blood T cell repertoires in COVID-19. Looking at the study overall: Both acute and convalescent COVID-19 samples were obtained from the United States, Italy and Spain.

Authors' data handling: Reference gene primer amplification in the assay estimated nucleated cell counts. Data came from immunoSEQ multiplex PCR; TCRdb stores just in-frame clones and leaves some out. V, J and clone size derive from that table, while D and trimming were established from the DNA sequence. Of roughly 70,000 clones detected, 80% to 95% appear once; the ten largest clones hold around 13%. The receptor was derived from a human donor with active COVID-19. The donor label of this sample is uncertain. Sequenced input: peripheral blood.

The DNA of the CDR3 is TGCGCCAGCAGCCAACCCGGGAATGAAAAACTGTTTTTT. It translates to CASSQPGNEKLFF. The chain employs TRBV4-3 and TRBJ1-4; D remains unclear. Germline V gene sequence: CDR1 LGHNA, CDR2 YSLEER. CDR3 length: 13 amino acids. Trimming stripped 2 bases from V and 5 bases from J, with 6 bases between.